One and the same sample provided the 10 T cell receptor beta chains below, sequenced in a study of shared clonotypes between healthy human individuals. The protocol was immunoSEQ multiplex PCR, while the TCRdb copy is restricted to in-frame clones and leaves out a portion. In the table there are 2.3 million or so clones, about 92% of which are singletons. The source material was naive CD4+ T cells from PBMCs. Indicated subset: CD45RA+ positively selected. The source is a man aged 18 to 29 in good health. Some clones in this sample may be carry-over from other donors' samples.

The DNA of the CDR3 is TGTGCCAGCACCAAGGGACAGGGCTATGGCTACACCTTC. Residues: CASTKGQGYGYTF. The chain is built from TRBV9 and TRBJ1-2, with 9 bases aligning to TRBD1. With 6 bases clipped from V and 4 bases from J, the junction kept 4 bases outside the gene matches. The CDR3 has 13 residues. Per the germline V gene, CDR1 is SGDLS and CDR2 is YYNGEE.

Only one count was recorded for this clone. The chain links TRBV11-2 to TRBJ2-5; 7 bases map to TRBD1. Germline V gene sequence: CDR1 SGHAT, CDR2 FQNNGV. Trimming removed 4 bases from V and 2 bases from J; junction bases left unmatched: 4. The CDR3 has 14 residues. In nucleotides, the CDR3 is TGTGCCAGCAGCTCTCGACAGGGTCAAGAGACCCAGTACTTC. Its translation: CASSSRQGQETQYF. Complete variable domain (other parts from reference TRBV11-2 and TRBJ2-5): EAGVAQSPRYKIIEKRQSVAFWCNPISGHATLYWYQQILGQGPKLLIQFQNNGVVDDSQLPKDRFSAERLKGVDSTLKIQPAKLEDSAVYLCASSSRQGQETQYFGPGTRLLVL.

The gene calls are TRBV30 and TRBJ1-3, with D uncertain. The germline CDR1 and CDR2 sequences are GTSNPN and SVGIG (reference sequence). The CDR3 covers 17 residues. V gave up 2 bases and J gave up 0 bases, with 17 bases separating them. CDR3 protein: CAWSPPPRPSSGNTIYF. CDR3 nucleotide sequence: TGTGCCTGGAGTCCCCCCCCCAGGCCCAGCTCTGGAAACACCATATATTTT.

This rearrangement joins TRBV11-2 to TRBJ1-2; the D gene is possibly TRBD1 (6 bases). Germline V gene sequence: CDR1 SGHAT, CDR2 FQNNGV. The V end was cut by 1 base, the J end by 8 bases, with 17 bases between. The CDR3 sequence is 15 residues long. The CDR3 here is CASSLARTALQGYTF. CDR3 DNA sequence: TGTGCCAGCAGCTTAGCAAGGACAGCCCTACAGGGCTACACCTTC.

This chain links TRBV6-5 with TRBJ1-4, with D uncertain. Trimming took off 2 bases at V and 4 bases at J, with 8 bases between the two ends. Germline V gives CDR1 MNHEY, CDR2 SVGAGI. The CDR3 loop spans 14 amino acids. The DNA of the CDR3 is TGTGCCAGCAGTTACGACCGGTATAATGAAAAACTGTTTTTT. Amino acids: CASSYDRYNEKLFF.

The rearrangement links TRBV5-6 to TRBJ2-2; D is ambiguous. V was clipped by 4 bases and J by 0 bases, with 13 bases between them. In germline, CDR1 is SGHDT, CDR2 YYEEEE. The CDR3 has 16 amino acids. The CDR3 coding sequence is TGTGCCAGCAGCAAACTACTCCCAGCGAACACCGGGGAGCTGTTTTTT. It translates to CASSKLLPANTGELFF.

This rearrangement joins TRBV6-1 to TRBJ2-2; D unresolved. This CDR3 comprises 15 residues. V dropped 4 bases and J dropped 6 bases, with 15 bases sitting between them. The V gene's germline CDR1 is MNHNS and CDR2 SASEGT. The DNA of the CDR3 is TGTGCCAGCAGTGTTTTTAGGGTAACCGCCGGGGAGCTGTTTTTT. Protein product: CASSVFRVTAGELFF.

This chain links TRBV28 with TRBJ2-7; 12 bases align to TRBD2. This CDR3 region has 15 residues. V lost 5 bases and J lost 5; bases outside the gene matches: 7. Germline assignment: CDR1 MDHEN and CDR2 SYDVKM. The CDR3 region has the DNA TGTGCCAGCAGTCAGACTAGCGGGAGTTACCACGAGCAGTACTTC. Residues: CASSQTSGSYHEQYF.

The V and J genes are TRBV10-3 and TRBJ2-3, with 7 bases matching TRBD1. Looked up from germline, CDR1 is ENHRY and CDR2 is SYGVKD. The CDR3 is made up of 14 amino acids. With V trimmed by 6 bases and J by 5 bases, 8 bases remained unmatched. CDR3 protein: CAIRLTGPIDTQYF. CDR3 DNA sequence: TGTGCCATCAGACTGACAGGGCCGATAGATACGCAGTATTTT.

The chain recombines TRBV4-3 with TRBJ2-1, with D tentatively TRBD1 or TRBD2 (5 bases each). V lost 3 bases and J lost 6, with 18 bases in between. Germline CDR1 is LGHNA and CDR2 is YSLEER. This CDR3 contains 16 residues. CDR3 protein: CASSHSRDLLGNEQFF. The CDR3 nucleotides read TGCGCCAGCAGCCACAGCCGGGACCTTTTGGGCAATGAGCAGTTCTTC.